Reported below is one T cell receptor (beta chain). Germline CDR1 is SNHLY and CDR2 is FYNNEI. The length of the CDR3 is 13 residues. Trimming took off 3 bases at V and 7 bases at J, with 9 bases between the two ends. Assay: immunoSEQ multiplex PCR; the TCRdb copy retains only in-frame clones and omits some. The sample holds 60,000 or so clones, just over 85% seen once. This entry belongs to a study of OX40 agonist ivuxolimab in advanced cancers. This TCR was sampled from an adult with an advanced solid tumor such as melanoma, head and neck, liver or kidney cancer. The specimen comprised CD4+ or CD8+ T cells sorted from blood, sampled in a trial of the OX40 agonist ivuxolimab. The rearrangement links TRBV2 to TRBJ2-2, with a weak D call TRBD1 (6 bases). CDR3 loop: CASSDWGRGELFF. Here the CDR3 DNA reads TGTGCCAGCAGTGATTGGGGGCGCGGGGAGCTGTTTTTT.